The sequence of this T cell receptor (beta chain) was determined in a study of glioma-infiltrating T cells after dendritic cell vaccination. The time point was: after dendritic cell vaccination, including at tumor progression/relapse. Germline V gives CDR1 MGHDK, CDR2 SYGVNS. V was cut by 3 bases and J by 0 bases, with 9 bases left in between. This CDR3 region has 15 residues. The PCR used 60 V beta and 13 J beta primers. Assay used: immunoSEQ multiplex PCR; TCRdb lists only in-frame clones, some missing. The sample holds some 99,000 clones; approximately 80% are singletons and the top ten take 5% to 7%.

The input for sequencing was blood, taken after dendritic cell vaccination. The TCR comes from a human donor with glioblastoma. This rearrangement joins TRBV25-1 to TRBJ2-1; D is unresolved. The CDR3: CASSDSASSYNEQFF. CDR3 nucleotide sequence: TGTGCCAGCAGTGACTCAGCGAGCTCCTACAATGAGCAGTTCTTC.